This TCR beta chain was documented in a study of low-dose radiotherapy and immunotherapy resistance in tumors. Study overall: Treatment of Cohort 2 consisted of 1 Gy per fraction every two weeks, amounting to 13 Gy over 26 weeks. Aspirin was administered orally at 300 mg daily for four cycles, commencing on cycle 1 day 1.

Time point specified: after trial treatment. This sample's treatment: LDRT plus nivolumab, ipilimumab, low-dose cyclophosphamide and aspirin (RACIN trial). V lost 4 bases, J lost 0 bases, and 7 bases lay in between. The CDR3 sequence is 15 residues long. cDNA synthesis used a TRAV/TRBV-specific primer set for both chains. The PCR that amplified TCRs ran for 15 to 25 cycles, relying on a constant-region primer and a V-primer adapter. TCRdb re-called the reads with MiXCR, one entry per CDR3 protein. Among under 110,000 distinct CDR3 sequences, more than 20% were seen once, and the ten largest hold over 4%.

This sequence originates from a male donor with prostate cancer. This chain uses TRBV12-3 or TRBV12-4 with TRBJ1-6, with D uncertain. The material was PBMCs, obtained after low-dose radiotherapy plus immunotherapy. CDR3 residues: CASSYTNSYNSPLHF. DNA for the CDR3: TGTGCCAGCAGTTATACTAACTCCTATAATTCACCCCTCCACTTT.